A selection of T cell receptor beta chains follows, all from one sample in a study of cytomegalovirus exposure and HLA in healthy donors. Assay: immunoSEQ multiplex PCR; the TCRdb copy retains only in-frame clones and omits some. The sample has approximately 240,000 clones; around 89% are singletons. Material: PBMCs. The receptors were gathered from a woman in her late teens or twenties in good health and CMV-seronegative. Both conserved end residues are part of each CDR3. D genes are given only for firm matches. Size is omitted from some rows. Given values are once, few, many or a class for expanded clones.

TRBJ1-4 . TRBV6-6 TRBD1 CASSSPGTGNEKLFF TGTGCCAGCAGTTCCCCCGGGACAGGGAATGAAAAACTGTTTTTT
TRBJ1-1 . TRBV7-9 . CASSLERGRNTEAFF TGTGCCAGCAGCTTAGAGAGAGGCCGCAACACTGAAGCTTTCTTT
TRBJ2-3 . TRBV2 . CASSLLSAGDTQYF TGTGCCAGCAGCCTCCTCAGCGCGGGAGATACGCAGTATTTT
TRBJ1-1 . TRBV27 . CASSLGFGVKRATEAFF TGTGCCAGCAGTTTGGGATTCGGGGTGAAACGCGCTACCGAAGCTTTCTTT
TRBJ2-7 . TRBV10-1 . CASSPGSRTYEQYF TGCGCCAGCAGTCCGGGGAGCAGGACCTACGAGCAGTACTTC
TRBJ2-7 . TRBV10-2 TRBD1 CASIAADRGRYEQYF TGCGCCAGCATAGCCGCGGACAGGGGGCGGTACGAGCAGTACTTC
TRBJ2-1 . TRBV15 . CATSRDYRHSYNEQFF TGTGCCACCAGCAGAGATTACAGACACTCCTACAATGAGCAGTTCTTC
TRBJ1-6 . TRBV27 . CASSPLGWANNSPLHF TGTGCCAGCAGTCCCCTTGGGTGGGCCAATAATTCACCCCTCCACTTT
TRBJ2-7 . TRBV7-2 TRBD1 CASSRQGVSYEQYF TGTGCCAGCAGCCGACAGGGGGTCTCCTACGAGCAGTACTTC
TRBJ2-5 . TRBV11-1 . CASSGAPQETQYF TGTGCCAGCAGCGGGGCACCTCAAGAGACCCAGTACTTC
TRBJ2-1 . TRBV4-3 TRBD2 CASSQGGLADHNEQFF TGCGCCAGCAGCCAAGGCGGTCTAGCGGACCACAATGAGCAGTTCTTC
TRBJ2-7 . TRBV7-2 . CASPRQTYEQYF TGTGCCAGCCCTCGACAGACCTACGAGCAGTACTTC
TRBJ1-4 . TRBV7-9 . CASGSSGRANEKLFF TGTGCCAGCGGGTCCTCGGGGAGGGCTAATGAAAAACTGTTTTTT
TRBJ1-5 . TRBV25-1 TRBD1 CASSRQGRNQPQHF TGTGCCAGCAGTAGACAGGGACGCAATCAGCCCCAGCATTTT
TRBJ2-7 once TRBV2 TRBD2 CASSELGTSSYEQYF TGTGCCAGCAGTGAACTTGGGACTAGTTCCTACGAGCAGTACTTC
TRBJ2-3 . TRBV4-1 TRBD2 CASSQDAGGFTDTQYF TGCGCCAGCAGCCAAGATGCGGGAGGATTCACAGATACGCAGTATTTT
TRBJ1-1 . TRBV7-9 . CASSLALAGARDTEAFF TGTGCCAGCAGCTTAGCGCTTGCGGGGGCGCGAGACACTGAAGCTTTCTTT
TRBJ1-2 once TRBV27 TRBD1 CASSPRLGTGHGYTF TGTGCCAGCAGTCCTAGACTGGGGACAGGGCATGGCTACACCTTC
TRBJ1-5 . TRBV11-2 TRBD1 CASSLAGGRQPQHF TGTGCCAGCAGCTTAGCAGGGGGCAGGCAGCCCCAGCATTTT
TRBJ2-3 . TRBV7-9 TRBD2 CASSLASSGESQDTQYF TGTGCCAGCAGCTTAGCGTCTAGCGGGGAATCTCAAGATACGCAGTATTTT
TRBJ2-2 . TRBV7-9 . CADSQPNTGELFF TGTGCCGACTCTCAGCCGAACACCGGGGAGCTGTTTTTT
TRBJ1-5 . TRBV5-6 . CASSPNFSVSQPQHF TGTGCCAGCAGCCCCAACTTTTCGGTTTCTCAGCCCCAGCATTTT
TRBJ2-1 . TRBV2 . CASSYLAYNEQFF TGTGCCAGCAGTTACCTAGCGTACAATGAGCAGTTCTTC
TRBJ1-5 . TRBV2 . CASSTGQTVLQHF TGTGCCAGCAGCACAGGACAGACAGTGCTCCAGCATTTT
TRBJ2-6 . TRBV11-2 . CASSLAPPGANVLTF TGTGCCAGCAGCTTAGCTCCTCCTGGGGCCAACGTCCTGACTTTC
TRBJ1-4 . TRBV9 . CASSVGASTNEKLFF TGTGCCAGCAGCGTAGGAGCGTCAACTAATGAAAAACTGTTTTTT
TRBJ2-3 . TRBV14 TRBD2 CASSPRTSGRTQYF TGTGCCAGCAGCCCTCGGACTAGCGGGAGAACGCAGTATTTT
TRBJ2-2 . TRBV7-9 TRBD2 CASSLSTGGVTGELFF TGTGCCAGCAGCTTATCCACGGGGGGAGTCACCGGGGAGCTGTTTTTT
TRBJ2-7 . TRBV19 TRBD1 CASSIQGADEQYF TGTGCCAGTAGTATCCAGGGGGCTGACGAGCAGTACTTC
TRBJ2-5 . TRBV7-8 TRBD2 CASSANTGGVQETQYF TGTGCCAGCAGCGCAAACACGGGGGGGGTCCAAGAGACCCAGTACTTC
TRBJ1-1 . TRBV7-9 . CASSPAGTEAFF TGTGCCAGCAGCCCCGCGGGGACTGAAGCTTTCTTT
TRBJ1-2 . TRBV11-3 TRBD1 CASSSTTGAGYTF TGTGCCAGCAGCTCGACGACAGGGGCCGGCTACACCTTC